This is a list of T cell receptor beta chains from one sample in a study of cytomegalovirus exposure and HLA in healthy donors. Some clones are missing from TCRdb's copy, which holds only in-frame ones; the method was immunoSEQ multiplex PCR. The sample contains about 140,000 clones, 84% of which appear only once. The material sequenced was PBMCs. The receptor source for this set is a woman younger than 45 in good health and CMV-seronegative. Each CDR3 is given with its conserved first and last residue. Each record gives: CDR3 DNA, CDR3 protein, V gene, clone size, D gene, J gene. D genes are given only for firm matches. Size is stated for part of the rows, as once, few or many counts, or as a class when the clone is expanded.

cdr3_nt: TGTGCCAGCAGCTCGAGACTGCAGGGGGAAGCTTTCTTT; cdr3_aa: CASSSRLQGEAFF; v_call: TRBV11-3; clone_size: -; d_call: -; j_call: TRBJ1-1
cdr3_nt: TGCGCCAGCAGCTTGGAAGCGAACACTGAAGCTTTCTTT; cdr3_aa: CASSLEANTEAFF; v_call: TRBV5-1; clone_size: -; d_call: -; j_call: TRBJ1-1
cdr3_nt: TGTGCCAGCAGAACCGGGACAGGTCCCTACGAGCAGTACTTC; cdr3_aa: CASRTGTGPYEQYF; v_call: TRBV2; clone_size: -; d_call: TRBD1; j_call: TRBJ2-7
cdr3_nt: TGTGCCAGCAGCGGGACAGGGGGGTTGAAGTATGACTTC; cdr3_aa: CASSGTGGLKYDF; v_call: TRBV6-5; clone_size: -; d_call: TRBD1; j_call: TRBJ2-7
cdr3_nt: TGTGCCAGCAGCCCACAGAAGGTAACCGGGGAGCTGTTTTTT; cdr3_aa: CASSPQKVTGELFF; v_call: TRBV5-4; clone_size: -; d_call: -; j_call: TRBJ2-2
cdr3_nt: TGTGCTAGTGGTTTGGCGGGAGTGGTGGCGGATACGCAGTATTTT; cdr3_aa: CASGLAGVVADTQYF; v_call: TRBV12-5; clone_size: -; d_call: -; j_call: TRBJ2-3
cdr3_nt: TGTGCCAGCAGCGTAGGAGAGCCTTGGGCAGGGGCATCAGGTTCCCTAGAGACCCAGTACTTC; cdr3_aa: CASSVGEPWAGASGSLETQYF; v_call: TRBV9; clone_size: -; d_call: -; j_call: TRBJ2-5
cdr3_nt: TGTGCCAGCAGTGAATCCGGGAGGACCGGGGAGCTGTTTTTT; cdr3_aa: CASSESGRTGELFF; v_call: TRBV2; clone_size: -; d_call: TRBD2; j_call: TRBJ2-2
cdr3_nt: TGCGCCAGCAGCTTGGCGTTTAGCGAGCAGTACTTC; cdr3_aa: CASSLAFSEQYF; v_call: TRBV5-1; clone_size: -; d_call: -; j_call: TRBJ2-7
cdr3_nt: TGTGCCAGCAGCTTGGATGGGACAGGGGGCTCACCCCTCCACTTT; cdr3_aa: CASSLDGTGGSPLHF; v_call: TRBV5-5; clone_size: -; d_call: TRBD1; j_call: TRBJ1-6
cdr3_nt: TGTGCCAGCAGCCGGGGACAGGTCAGGAGTGGCTACACCTTC; cdr3_aa: CASSRGQVRSGYTF; v_call: TRBV6-5; clone_size: -; d_call: TRBD1; j_call: TRBJ1-2
cdr3_nt: TGTGCCAGCAGTTACTCGAACAGCGGGAACACTGAAGCTTTCTTT; cdr3_aa: CASSYSNSGNTEAFF; v_call: TRBV6-5; clone_size: -; d_call: -; j_call: TRBJ1-1
cdr3_nt: TGTGCCAGCAGTTACTCGACAGGGGGCTACTATGGCTACACCTTC; cdr3_aa: CASSYSTGGYYGYTF; v_call: TRBV6-6; clone_size: -; d_call: TRBD1; j_call: TRBJ1-2
cdr3_nt: TGTGCCAGCAGCAAATCCGGACTAGCGGGGGCCCCAGAGACCCAGTACTTC; cdr3_aa: CASSKSGLAGAPETQYF; v_call: TRBV21-1; clone_size: -; d_call: -; j_call: TRBJ2-5
cdr3_nt: TGTGCCAGCAGTTACTCCGGACAGGGAGGGACTGAAGCTTTCTTT; cdr3_aa: CASSYSGQGGTEAFF; v_call: TRBV6-5; clone_size: -; d_call: TRBD1; j_call: TRBJ1-1
cdr3_nt: TGTGCCAGCAGCTTGGGTCTAGCGGAGACCCAGTACTTC; cdr3_aa: CASSLGLAETQYF; v_call: TRBV7-2; clone_size: -; d_call: -; j_call: TRBJ2-5
cdr3_nt: TGTGCCAGCAGCCACGGGGAGGGGAAAGAAGCTTTCTTT; cdr3_aa: CASSHGEGKEAFF; v_call: TRBV7-9; clone_size: -; d_call: -; j_call: TRBJ1-1
cdr3_nt: TGTGCCAGCAGCTCCGGGACAAGGAACACCGGGGAGCTGTTTTTT; cdr3_aa: CASSSGTRNTGELFF; v_call: TRBV11-3; clone_size: -; d_call: -; j_call: TRBJ2-2
cdr3_nt: TGCAGCGTCCGACCCCAGGGGGACACTGAAGCTTTCTTT; cdr3_aa: CSVRPQGDTEAFF; v_call: TRBV29-1; clone_size: -; d_call: TRBD1; j_call: TRBJ1-1
cdr3_nt: TGTGCCAGCTCACCACCGGGACAGCCTAACTATGGCTACACCTTC; cdr3_aa: CASSPPGQPNYGYTF; v_call: TRBV18; clone_size: -; d_call: TRBD1; j_call: TRBJ1-2
cdr3_nt: TGTGCCAGCAGTTACTCGTCTAGCGGTCATATCAATGAGCAGTTCTTC; cdr3_aa: CASSYSSSGHINEQFF; v_call: TRBV6-5; clone_size: -; d_call: TRBD2; j_call: TRBJ2-1
cdr3_nt: TGCGCCAGCAGCTCGAGCGGGGGGAGTGATACGCAGTATTTT; cdr3_aa: CASSSSGGSDTQYF; v_call: TRBV5-1; clone_size: -; d_call: TRBD2; j_call: TRBJ2-3
cdr3_nt: TGTGCCAGCGGCAAGGACAGGGGGAGCTCCTACGAGCAGTACTTC; cdr3_aa: CASGKDRGSSYEQYF; v_call: TRBV2; clone_size: -; d_call: TRBD1; j_call: TRBJ2-7
cdr3_nt: TGCGCCAGCAGTGAGTCATCTAGCGGCAACACAGATACGCAGTATTTT; cdr3_aa: CASSESSSGNTDTQYF; v_call: TRBV10-2; clone_size: once; d_call: TRBD2; j_call: TRBJ2-3
cdr3_nt: TGTGCCAGCAGCTCCGCGGGAAACTATGGCTACACCTTC; cdr3_aa: CASSSAGNYGYTF; v_call: TRBV11-3; clone_size: once; d_call: -; j_call: TRBJ1-2
cdr3_nt: TGTGCCAGCAGCCAAGTGGGGGACTCCTGGGAGCTGTTTTTT; cdr3_aa: CASSQVGDSWELFF; v_call: TRBV4-2; clone_size: -; d_call: -; j_call: TRBJ2-2
cdr3_nt: TGTGCCAGCAGCCTGCGCAAAACTAGTCTGGTCGATGAGCAGTTCTTC; cdr3_aa: CASSLRKTSLVDEQFF; v_call: TRBV7-2; clone_size: -; d_call: -; j_call: TRBJ2-1
cdr3_nt: TGCGCCAGCAGTACCGGGACAGGGGGCGAAAAACTGTTTTTT; cdr3_aa: CASSTGTGGEKLFF; v_call: TRBV5-1; clone_size: once; d_call: TRBD1; j_call: TRBJ1-4
cdr3_nt: TGTGCCAGCAGCTTAGGACAGGGTAACTATGGCTACACCTTC; cdr3_aa: CASSLGQGNYGYTF; v_call: TRBV7-2; clone_size: -; d_call: TRBD1; j_call: TRBJ1-2
cdr3_nt: TGCGCCAGCAGCCAAACGGAGGACAGGTCCTATGGCTACACCTTC; cdr3_aa: CASSQTEDRSYGYTF; v_call: TRBV5-1; clone_size: -; d_call: TRBD1; j_call: TRBJ1-2
cdr3_nt: TGTGCCAGCAGCTTGGGAGGGACAGGGATCGAGCAGTACTTC; cdr3_aa: CASSLGGTGIEQYF; v_call: TRBV5-5; clone_size: -; d_call: TRBD1; j_call: TRBJ2-7
cdr3_nt: TGTGCCAGCAGAGATCGGGGGTGGACAGATACGCAGTATTTT; cdr3_aa: CASRDRGWTDTQYF; v_call: TRBV28; clone_size: -; d_call: -; j_call: TRBJ2-3
cdr3_nt: TGTGCCAGCAGCTTCGGACAGGGGGGGAGGACAGAGACCCAGTACTTC; cdr3_aa: CASSFGQGGRTETQYF; v_call: TRBV7-3; clone_size: -; d_call: TRBD1; j_call: TRBJ2-5
cdr3_nt: TGTGCCAGCAGTGATCAGGGGGCGGCCTACGAGCAGTACTTC; cdr3_aa: CASSDQGAAYEQYF; v_call: TRBV2; clone_size: -; d_call: TRBD1; j_call: TRBJ2-7
cdr3_nt: TGTGCCAGCAGTGAAGAAGGGACACGGCCCTATAATTCACCCCTCCACTTT; cdr3_aa: CASSEEGTRPYNSPLHF; v_call: TRBV6-1; clone_size: -; d_call: -; j_call: TRBJ1-6
cdr3_nt: TGTGCCAGCAGCTCCCTAGCGGGGGGGCTTTACAATGAGCAGTTCTTC; cdr3_aa: CASSSLAGGLYNEQFF; v_call: TRBV11-3; clone_size: -; d_call: TRBD2; j_call: TRBJ2-1
cdr3_nt: TGTGCCAGCAGTGAAAATTTCGGTGAAGCTTTCTTT; cdr3_aa: CASSENFGEAFF; v_call: TRBV2; clone_size: -; d_call: -; j_call: TRBJ1-1
cdr3_nt: TGTGCCAGCAGACGTACGGTGGACAATGAGCAGTTCTTC; cdr3_aa: CASRRTVDNEQFF; v_call: TRBV7-2; clone_size: -; d_call: -; j_call: TRBJ2-1
cdr3_nt: TGTGCCAGCAGCCAAGGGACAGCCTACAATGAGCAGTTCTTC; cdr3_aa: CASSQGTAYNEQFF; v_call: TRBV7-7; clone_size: -; d_call: TRBD1; j_call: TRBJ2-1
cdr3_nt: TGTGCCAGCAGCTTAGCGGATGTAGCGTACAATGAGCAGTTCTTC; cdr3_aa: CASSLADVAYNEQFF; v_call: TRBV7-8; clone_size: -; d_call: -; j_call: TRBJ2-1
cdr3_nt: TGTGCCAGCCAGACAGGGAACACTGAAGCTTTCTTT; cdr3_aa: CASQTGNTEAFF; v_call: TRBV6-5; clone_size: -; d_call: -; j_call: TRBJ1-1
cdr3_nt: TGTGCCAGCAGCTTGGGGCGGGGGGGTCGCACAGATACGCAGTATTTT; cdr3_aa: CASSLGRGGRTDTQYF; v_call: TRBV7-9; clone_size: -; d_call: TRBD2; j_call: TRBJ2-3
cdr3_nt: TGTGCCAGCAGCTTGGTGGGACTCTGGGCCGCAGATACGCAGTATTTT; cdr3_aa: CASSLVGLWAADTQYF; v_call: TRBV5-6; clone_size: few; d_call: -; j_call: TRBJ2-3
cdr3_nt: TGTGCCAGCAGTTTATTAGATCGGACAAACTACGAGCAGTACTTC; cdr3_aa: CASSLLDRTNYEQYF; v_call: TRBV27; clone_size: -; d_call: -; j_call: TRBJ2-7
cdr3_nt: TGTGCCAGCACTAGCGGGGGGGCTAGCACAGATACGCAGTATTTT; cdr3_aa: CASTSGGASTDTQYF; v_call: TRBV2; clone_size: -; d_call: TRBD2; j_call: TRBJ2-3
cdr3_nt: TGTGCCAGTAGTATGGAGGGACGCAATCAGCCCCAGCATTTT; cdr3_aa: CASSMEGRNQPQHF; v_call: TRBV19; clone_size: -; d_call: -; j_call: TRBJ1-5
cdr3_nt: TGTGCCAGCAGAGGGACAGGCACTGAAGCTTTCTTT; cdr3_aa: CASRGTGTEAFF; v_call: TRBV2; clone_size: -; d_call: TRBD1; j_call: TRBJ1-1
cdr3_nt: TGTGCCAGCAGTTCACAGGGGTACACTGAAGCTTTCTTT; cdr3_aa: CASSSQGYTEAFF; v_call: TRBV6-6; clone_size: -; d_call: TRBD1; j_call: TRBJ1-1
cdr3_nt: TGCGCCAGCAGCCAAGCAGACAGGGGGATATACGAGCAGTACTTC; cdr3_aa: CASSQADRGIYEQYF; v_call: TRBV4-3; clone_size: -; d_call: TRBD1; j_call: TRBJ2-7
cdr3_nt: TGTGCCAGCAGCCAGACCGGGACAGGCCTATACGAGCAGTACTTC; cdr3_aa: CASSQTGTGLYEQYF; v_call: TRBV4-2; clone_size: -; d_call: TRBD1; j_call: TRBJ2-7
cdr3_nt: TGCGCCAGCAGTCGGGGTGCAACTAATGAAAAACTGTTTTTT; cdr3_aa: CASSRGATNEKLFF; v_call: TRBV5-1; clone_size: -; d_call: -; j_call: TRBJ1-4